The 15 T cell receptor beta chains in this list originate from one sample, sequenced in a study of cytomegalovirus exposure and HLA in healthy donors. This PCR relied on a set of 60 Vbeta primers and 13 Jbeta primers. Only in-frame clones appear in the TCRdb table, and some are missing; sequencing was by immunoSEQ multiplex PCR. The data show about 160,000 clones, about four fifths seen once. The sequenced sample was PBMCs. These receptors were obtained from a woman aged 45-65 years in good health and CMV-seronegative.

The J gene is TRBJ1-2, the V gene TRBV29-1; 7 bases are shared with TRBD1. V trimming: 4 bases; J trimming: 3 bases; junction bases outside the gene matches: 2. Germline V gene sequence: CDR1 SQVTM, CDR2 ANQGSEA. This CDR3 contains 12 residues. The CDR3 sequence is CSVAGTDYGYTF. The CDR3, as DNA: TGCAGCGTTGCGGGGACAGACTATGGCTACACCTTC.

The rearrangement links TRBV6-5 to TRBJ1-1; 7 nucleotides line up with TRBD1. There are 13 residues in the CDR3. In germline, CDR1 is MNHEY, CDR2 SVGAGI. V shed 8 bases and J 5 bases; nucleotides not matched to a gene: 8. The CDR3 reads CASLDRVVTEAFF. In nucleotides, the CDR3 is TGTGCCAGCCTTGACAGGGTAGTAACTGAAGCTTTCTTT.

The chain links TRBV6-6 to TRBJ1-1; D perhaps matches TRBD1 (5 bases). CDR3 length: 14 amino acids. In germline, CDR1 is MNHNY, CDR2 SVGAGI (reference sequence). V was cut by 5 bases and J by 1 base, with 11 bases left in between. The CDR3 sequence: CASSRGGSNTEAFF. CDR3 DNA: TGTGCCAGCAGTCGGGGGGGATCGAACACTGAAGCTTTCTTT.

There are a few counts of this clone. A read error may produce the germline difference seen at one junction end. CDR3 in amino acids: CSSSLGQGAIQPQHF. CDR3 in DNA: TGTTCCAGCAGCTTAGGACAGGGGGCGATCCAGCCCCAGCATTTT. This sequence joins TRBV7-9 and TRBJ1-5; TRBD1 matches 11 bases. Germline-derived CDR1 and CDR2 are SEHNR and FQNEAQ (reference sequence). The CDR3 is 15 amino acids.

The chain couples TRBV6-5 to TRBJ2-5, with 10 bases that match TRBD2. In germline, CDR1 is MNHEY, CDR2 SVGAGI. J lost 7 bases, V lost 6 bases, and 11 bases had no gene match. The CDR3 totals 15 residues. CDR3 in amino acids: CASSPPAGGEGTQYF. Written as DNA, the CDR3 is TGTGCCAGCAGCCCCCCAGCGGGAGGGGAAGGGACCCAGTACTTC.

This chain uses TRBV9 with TRBJ2-3; D perhaps matches TRBD2 (6 bases). The CDR3 consists of 18 residues. V was shortened by 3 bases and J by 2 bases, with 22 bases between the two germline ends. Germline CDR1 is SGDLS and CDR2 is YYNGEE. The CDR3 nucleotides read TGTGCCAGCAGCGCCTACCTACTAGCTGCCGGTACCACAGATACGCAGTATTTT. Translated: CASSAYLLAAGTTDTQYF.

The V gene is TRBV6-1, the J gene TRBJ1-5, with 7 bases identical to TRBD1. CDR3 length: 14 residues. CDR1 MNHNS and CDR2 SASEGT come from the germline V gene. After removal of 0 bases from V and 6 bases from J, the junction contained 2 bases not matched to a gene. CDR3 protein: CASSEAHRGQPQHF. Here the CDR3 DNA reads TGTGCCAGCAGTGAAGCCCACAGGGGTCAGCCCCAGCATTTT.

This clone is a singleton in its sample. The chain recombines TRBV7-2 with TRBJ1-4; weak D call: TRBD1 (5 bases). Germline V CDR1 and CDR2: SGHTA, FQGNSA. This CDR3 comprises 15 residues. Trimming took off 5 bases at V and 7 bases at J, with 17 bases between the two ends. CDR3 in amino acids: CASSPTGVRREKLFF. DNA of the CDR3: TGTGCCAGCAGCCCAACGGGGGTGCGGCGTGAAAAACTGTTTTTT. Full variable domain (outside the CDR3, taken from reference TRBV7-2 and TRBJ1-4): GAGVSQSPSNKVTEKGKDVELRCDPISGHTALYWYRQSLGQGLEFLIYFQGNSAPDKSGLPSDRFSAERTGGSVSTLTIQRTQQEDSAVYLCASSPTGVRREKLFFGSGTQLSVL.

V and J are TRBV5-1 and TRBJ2-5; 7 positions agree with TRBD2. The CDR3 extends over 14 amino acids. V was pared by 2 bases and J by 0 bases, with 1 base of the junction left unmatched. Per germline, CDR1 SGHRS and CDR2 YFSETQ. The CDR3 spells CASSFGGDQETQYF. The CDR3 DNA reads TGCGCCAGCAGCTTTGGGGGGGACCAAGAGACCCAGTACTTC.

J is TRBJ2-6 and V is TRBV7-9; D ambiguous. The CDR3 covers 17 residues. In germline, CDR1 is SEHNR, CDR2 FQNEAQ (reference sequence). V lost 8 bases, J lost 0 bases, and 17 bases lay in between. CDR3 DNA: TGTGCCAGCCACGCTCTATTAGAGTTCTCTGGGGCCAACGTCCTGACTTTC. The encoded protein is CASHALLEFSGANVLTF.

The V call is TRBV11-2, the J call TRBJ2-5, with 9 bases fitting TRBD1. The J call may be wrong; the DNA end is better matched by TRBJ2-7. CDR1 is SGHAT, CDR2 FQNNGV, per germline. This CDR3 has 15 residues. The CDR3: CASSPGGTGINEQYF. The CDR3 DNA is TGTGCCAGCAGCCCAGGAGGGACAGGGATCAACGAGCAGTACTTC.

Turning to this clone: Other nucleotide sequences in the sample specify the same CDR3. The chain links TRBV30 to TRBJ2-7, with 8 bases lining up with TRBD1. V shed 2 bases, J shed 5 bases, and the junction held 5 bases outside the gene matches. The germline CDR1 and CDR2 sequences are GTSNPN and SVGIG (reference sequence). This CDR3 comprises 13 residues. CDR3 amino acids: CAWSYGQGNEQYF. The CDR3 nucleotides are TGTGCCTGGAGTTACGGACAGGGTAACGAGCAGTACTTC.

The chain joins TRBV9 to TRBJ2-7; 8 bases map to TRBD1. Germline trimming cut 9 bases from V and 2 bases from J; bases unmatched to any gene: 13. Germline CDR1 is SGDLS and CDR2 is YYNGEE. The CDR3 covers 15 residues. CDR3 protein: CATIRTGQAPYEQYF. CDR3 nucleotide sequence: TGTGCCACCATTCGAACGGGACAGGCTCCCTACGAGCAGTACTTC.

The CDR3 nucleotides read TGTGCCAGCAGATCTACAGGGGGAAACACCATATATTTT. It yields the protein CASRSTGGNTIYF. The chain employs TRBV6-5 and TRBJ1-3; maybe TRBD1 (6 bases). Germline-derived CDR1 and CDR2 are MNHEY and SVGAGI. The CDR3 spans 13 residues. The V and J ends lost 6 bases and 4 bases respectively, with 10 bases between them.

The rearrangement joins TRBV7-2 to TRBJ2-7; D unresolved. The CDR3 is 13 residues long. Between the trimmed V and J ends, which lost 1 base and 3 bases, there was a span of 7 bases. Germline V lookup: CDR1 SGHTA, CDR2 FQGNSA. The DNA of the CDR3 is TGTGCCAGCAGCTTAGTTCTCAGCTACGAGCAGTACTTC. Translating gives CASSLVLSYEQYF.